These 30 T cell receptor beta chains were sequenced from one sample in a study of cytotoxic CD8 clonotypes in ibrutinib-treated CLL. Clones were sequenced by immunoSEQ multiplex PCR, and TCRdb holds only the in-frame ones, with some missing. This sample has fewer than 400,000 clones; over 60% occur once, and the top ten carry approximately 6%. The input for sequencing was PBMCs, taken after 36 months of ibrutinib treatment. These receptors were collected from a human donor with chronic lymphocytic leukemia.

The table lists this clone with a count of one. The V gene is TRBV29-1, the J gene TRBJ1-2; D is unresolved. Germline CDR1 reads SQVTM; CDR2 reads ANQGSEA. The CDR3 is made up of 16 amino acids. The V and J ends lost 4 bases and 0 bases respectively, with 18 bases between them. The CDR3 nucleotides are TGCAGCGTTGGCGGGTTGTCGGTTCCCACTAACTATGGCTACACCTTC. It codes for CSVGGLSVPTNYGYTF. Drawing the rest from reference TRBV29-1 and TRBJ1-2, the complete variable domain is SAVISQKPSRDICQRGTSLTIQCQVDSQVTMMFWYRQQPGQSLTLIATANQGSEATYESGFVIDKFPISRPNLTFSTLTVSNMSPEDSSIYLCSVGGLSVPTNYGYTFGSGTRLTVV.

The chain couples TRBV7-2 to TRBJ1-5, with D possibly matching TRBD1 (6 bases). V was pared by 4 bases and J by 2 bases, with 12 bases between. Germline CDR1 reads SGHTA; CDR2 reads FQGNSA. The CDR3 covers 15 residues. Here the CDR3 DNA reads TGTGCCAGCAGCTCGCGGGGGGGCGGCAATCAGCCCCAGCATTTT. This gives the protein CASSSRGGGNQPQHF.

The chain uses TRBV4-1 and TRBJ2-1, with TRBD1 as a possible D gene (5 bases). CDR3 length: 14 residues. Between the trimmed V and J ends, which lost 1 base and 4 bases, there was a span of 8 bases. The germline V gene has CDR1 MGHRA and CDR2 YSYEKL. In DNA, the CDR3 is TGCGCCAGCAGCCAAGTAGACAGTTACAATGAGCAGTTCTTC. Translation gives CASSQVDSYNEQFF.

This clone occurred a few times. The rearrangement links TRBV18 to TRBJ1-1; 9 nucleotides line up with TRBD1. CDR1 and CDR2 from the germline V gene are KGHSH and LQKENI. The CDR3 runs to 13 residues. Unmatched junction bases numbered 0, after V lost 3 bases and J lost 4 bases. CDR3 sequence: CASSPDRGTEAFF. The CDR3 nucleotides are TGTGCCAGCTCACCGGACAGGGGCACTGAAGCTTTCTTT.

The chain uses TRBV5-4 and TRBJ1-1; possible D gene TRBD1, 5 bases. The CDR3 runs 13 residues. Germline-derived CDR1 and CDR2 are SGHNT and YYREEE (reference sequence). V was clipped by 0 bases and J by 6 bases, with 9 bases between them. DNA of the CDR3: TGTGCCAGCAGCTTGGTAGCAGGGCCTGAAGCTTTCTTT. This gives the protein CASSLVAGPEAFF.

CDR3 loop: CASSLAQGLAEQYF. DNA for the CDR3: TGTGCCAGCAGCTTGGCCCAGGGGTTGGCCGAGCAGTACTTC. The chain carries TRBV5-6 and TRBJ2-7; a possible D gene is TRBD1 (6 bases). V was clipped by 0 bases and J by 6 bases, with 13 bases between them. The CDR3 is made up of 14 amino acids. The germline CDR1 and CDR2 sequences are SGHDT and YYEEEE.

The chain uses TRBV10-1 and TRBJ2-7, with D unclear. The germline gives CDR1 WNHNN, CDR2 SYGVQD (reference sequence). The CDR3 totals 11 residues. Trimming removed 6 bases from V and 6 bases from J, with 9 bases in between. CDR3: CASSQLGEQYF. The DNA of the CDR3 is TGCGCCAGCAGCCAACTTGGCGAGCAGTACTTC.

In its sample, this clone was seen a few times. The chain uses TRBV9 and TRBJ2-2, with D possibly TRBD2 on 6 matching bases. CDR3 size: 12 residues. V was cut by 5 bases and J by 7 bases, with 9 bases left in between. Germline assignment: CDR1 SGDLS and CDR2 YYNGEE. Here the CDR3 reads CASRKTSGELFF. CDR3 DNA: TGTGCCAGCAGAAAGACTAGCGGGGAGCTGTTTTTT.

On this clone itself: This sample also contains other DNA sequences that code for the same CDR3. CDR3 residues: CASSYSWGGETQYF. CDR3 coding DNA: TGTGCCAGCAGTTACTCTTGGGGAGGGGAGACCCAGTACTTC. The gene calls are TRBV6-5 and TRBJ2-5; 7 nucleotides match TRBD2. CDR1 MNHEY and CDR2 SVGAGI come from the germline V gene. The CDR3 sequence is 14 residues long. The ends lost 0 bases at V and 5 bases at J; junction bases unmatched: 3.

The genes are TRBV5-4 and TRBJ2-7, with a tentative D call TRBD1 (6 bases). The CDR3 covers 14 residues. CDR1 and CDR2 (germline): SGHNT, YYREEE (reference sequence). With 2 bases removed from V and 2 bases from J, the gap between germline ends came to 11 bases. CDR3 nucleotides: TGTGCCAGCAGCTTCAGGGGTAGAGCCTACGAGCAGTACTTC. It specifies CASSFRGRAYEQYF.

The rearrangement links TRBV7-8 to TRBJ2-5; the match to TRBD1 covers 8 bases. Trimming took 0 bases from V and 8 from J; bases not matched to a gene: 2. The germline gives CDR1 SGHVS, CDR2 FQNEAQ. The CDR3 runs 13 residues. The CDR3 nucleotides read TGTGCCAGCAGCTTAGCGGGACAGGCTACCCAGTACTTC. Its translation is CASSLAGQATQYF.

J is TRBJ1-3 and V is TRBV19, with no clear D. Between the trimmed V and J ends, which lost 8 bases and 0 bases, there was a span of 17 bases. From germline, CDR1 is LNHDA and CDR2 SQIVND (reference sequence). CDR3 length equals 16 residues. The DNA for the CDR3 is TGTGCCAGTGAGTACACGGAACCCATCTCTGGAAACACCATATATTTT. Encoded protein: CASEYTEPISGNTIYF.

The V call is TRBV15, the J call TRBJ2-5; D is undetermined. CDR1 is LNHNV and CDR2 is YYDKDF in the germline V gene (reference sequence). The CDR3 loop spans 15 amino acids. V lost 0 bases and J lost 1, with 9 bases in between. The CDR3 DNA follows: TGTGCCACCAGCAGAGATCTCAGCGTCCAAGAGACCCAGTACTTC. It encodes CATSRDLSVQETQYF.

This chain connects TRBV9 to TRBJ2-5; D is possibly TRBD1 (6 bases). Germline lookup yields CDR1 SGDLS and CDR2 YYNGEE. The V end was cut by 0 bases, the J end by 5 bases, with 11 bases between. This CDR3 has 14 residues. The CDR3 DNA is TGTGCCAGCAGCGTAGGGTACAGGGATGAGACCCAGTACTTC. It yields the protein CASSVGYRDETQYF. Using reference TRBV9 and TRBJ2-5 for the parts outside the CDR3, the full variable domain is DSGVTQTPKHLITATGQRVTLRCSPRSGDLSVYWYQQSLDQGLQFLIQYYNGEERAKGNILERFSAQQFPDLHSELNLSSLELGDSALYFCASSVGYRDETQYFGPGTRLLVL.

This chain uses TRBV19 with TRBJ2-7, with D tentatively TRBD2 (5 bases). V was pared by 5 bases and J by 7 bases, with 12 bases between. This CDR3 spans 12 amino acids. The germline gives CDR1 LNHDA, CDR2 SQIVND (reference sequence). The CDR3 loop is CASSPRTGEQYF. In DNA, the CDR3 is TGTGCCAGTAGTCCCCGGACGGGGGAGCAGTACTTC.

The CDR3: CASSRGQGRGYTF. The DNA for the CDR3 is TGTGCCAGCAGCCGCGGACAGGGTCGCGGCTACACCTTC. V usage is TRBV27 and J usage is TRBJ1-2, with 8 positions matching TRBD1. J gave up 8 bases and V 6 bases, and 8 bases lay outside the gene matches. This CDR3 region has 13 residues. Germline V gives CDR1 MNHEY, CDR2 SMNVEV (reference sequence).

This clone appeared once. The chain's CDR3 is CASSHPVGATNEKLFF. CDR3 coding DNA: TGTGCCAGCAGCCATCCCGTCGGAGCAACTAATGAAAAACTGTTTTTT. The chain carries TRBV7-9 and TRBJ1-4, with D unresolved. Germline CDR1 is SEHNR and CDR2 is FQNEAQ (reference sequence). V shed 5 bases and J shed 0 bases, with 13 bases lying between them. This CDR3 is built from 16 residues.

This clone was counted between two and nine times. This chain joins TRBV5-8 and TRBJ2-5, with D possibly being TRBD2 (6 bases). Germline CDR1 SGHTS, CDR2 YDEGEE. The CDR3 is 13 amino acids. V lost 4 bases to trimming and J lost 5 bases, with 12 bases between them. This chain's CDR3 is CASSQGLAETQYF. CDR3 in DNA: TGTGCCAGCAGCCAGGGACTTGCCGAGACCCAGTACTTC.

V and J are TRBV7-3 and TRBJ1-1; D remains unclear. Looked up from germline, CDR1 is SGHTA and CDR2 is FQGTGA. CDR3 size: 14 residues. Trimming took off 2 bases at V and 1 base at J, with 8 bases between the two ends. The CDR3 loop reads CASSLLQQNTEAFF. The CDR3 nucleotides read TGTGCCAGCAGCTTATTACAGCAGAACACTGAAGCTTTCTTT.

This rearrangement joins TRBV29-1 to TRBJ2-7; 9 positions match TRBD1. The V gene's germline CDR1 is SQVTM and CDR2 ANQGSEA. V lost 2 bases to trimming and J lost 5 bases; unmatched junction nucleotides: 7. This CDR3 has 14 amino acids. DNA for the CDR3: TGCAGCGTTGAATTTGACAGGGGGTCCCACGAGCAGTACTTC. This codes for CSVEFDRGSHEQYF.

This chain uses TRBV4-3 with TRBJ2-7; perhaps TRBD2 as D (5 bases). This CDR3 contains 16 residues. V dropped 0 bases and J dropped 4 bases, with 16 bases sitting between them. Germline CDR1 is LGHNA and CDR2 is YSLEER. CDR3 coding DNA: TGCGCCAGCAGCCAAGAGGTGGGAGTTGGATGGTACGAGCAGTACTTC. Protein product: CASSQEVGVGWYEQYF.

V gene TRBV5-1 combines with J gene TRBJ2-5; 8 bases fit TRBD1. Losses at the gene ends were 4 bases for V and 2 bases for J; bases not matched to a gene: 7. The length of the CDR3 is 15 residues. CDR1 SGHRS and CDR2 YFSETQ come from the germline V gene. For the CDR3, the DNA is TGCGCCAGCAGCCCACGGACAGGGAGTCAAGAGACCCAGTACTTC. It is translated as CASSPRTGSQETQYF.

The rearrangement uses TRBV4-1 and TRBJ2-7, with 7 bases aligning to TRBD1. Germline V CDR1 and CDR2: MGHRA, YSYEKL. With V trimmed by 3 bases and J by 2 bases, 7 bases remained unmatched. This CDR3 comprises 15 residues. The CDR3, as DNA: TGCGCCAGCAGCCAGACACAGGGGTTACCCTACGAGCAGTACTTC. It yields the protein CASSQTQGLPYEQYF.

The rearrangement uses TRBV5-1 and TRBJ2-3, with 7 bases that match TRBD1. Germline lookup yields CDR1 SGHRS and CDR2 YFSETQ. V gave up 4 bases and J gave up 0 bases; unmatched junction bases: 11. This CDR3 is 17 amino acids long. The CDR3, as DNA: TGCGCCAGCAGCAGGCTCACAGGGGCGACTAGCACAGATACGCAGTATTTT. Encoded protein: CASSRLTGATSTDTQYF.

This clone was seen a single time. One end of the junction does not line up with germline, which may come from a read error. Within the sample, other DNA sequences also encode this same CDR3. The chain uses TRBV14 and TRBJ1-6; TRBD1 matches 7 bases. Germline CDR1 and CDR2: SGHDN and FVKESK. The CDR3 length is 16 residues. The CDR3 DNA sequence: TGTGCCAGCAGCCGTAGACAGGGCTCCTATAATTCACCCCTTCACTTT. It encodes CASSRRQGSYNSPLHF. The full variable domain, rest sourced from reference TRBV14 and TRBJ1-6, is EAGVTQFPSHSVIEKGQTVTLRCDPISGHDNLYWYRRVMGKEIKFLLHFVKESKQDESGMPNNRFLAERTGGTYSTLKVQPAELEDSGVYFCASSRRQGSYNSPLHFGNGTRLTVT.

This chain links TRBV5-1 with TRBJ1-2; TRBD1 matches at 10 bases. Per germline, CDR1 SGHRS and CDR2 YFSETQ. This CDR3 has 20 amino acids. Germline trimming cut 3 bases from V and 4 bases from J; bases unmatched to any gene: 21. This CDR3 is CASSSWTGGIQMASRYGYTF. In nucleotides, the CDR3 is TGCGCCAGCAGCTCATGGACAGGGGGTATACAGATGGCGAGTCGCTATGGCTACACCTTC.

This clone occurred a few times. The chain uses TRBV18 and TRBJ2-5; D is undetermined. Trimming shortened V by 2 bases and J by 4 bases, and 14 bases separated the two germline ends. The CDR3 has 15 amino acids. Germline values: CDR1 KGHSH, CDR2 LQKENI. The DNA for the CDR3 is TGTGCCAGCTCACCAGTCGTATTGGGCGGAGAGACCCAGTACTTC. As protein: CASSPVVLGGETQYF.

The chain couples TRBV5-6 to TRBJ2-7, with D perhaps given as TRBD1 or TRBD2 (5 bases each). Germline loops: CDR1 SGHDT, CDR2 YYEEEE. V was pared by 4 bases and J by 5 bases, with 19 bases between. The CDR3 contains 15 residues. CDR3 bases: TGTGCCAGCAGCCCAGCTGGATGGGGGACGGACGAGCAGTACTTC. Residues: CASSPAGWGTDEQYF.

Only a few counts were recorded for this clone. V usage is TRBV4-3 and J usage is TRBJ2-2; no firm D call. Germline CDR1 LGHNA, CDR2 YSLEER. This CDR3 has 15 amino acids. Trimming shortened V by 1 base and J by 5 bases, and 11 bases separated the two germline ends. The CDR3 DNA is TGCGCCAGCAGCCAAGGAATAGTGGGAACCGGGGAGCTGTTTTTT. This translates into CASSQGIVGTGELFF.

The chain joins TRBV5-5 to TRBJ2-3, with 9 bases identical to TRBD1. CDR1 and CDR2 (germline): SGHKS, YYEKEE (reference sequence). CDR3 size: 14 residues. V shed 2 bases, J shed 6 bases, and the junction held 4 bases outside the gene matches. CDR3 DNA: TGTGCCAGCAGCTTACAGGGGGCATATGATACGCAGTATTTT. Its protein is CASSLQGAYDTQYF.